This note documents a single TCR beta chain sequence. It has no known antigen specificity. No much larger clone is present one base from it, and per-base qualities are unavailable. These data belong to a study of CD8 T cells in ankylosing spondylitis (dated by TCRdb to between 2016 and 2019). Study-wide context: The study profiled T cell receptor beta repertoires in healthy donors and ankylosing spondylitis patients to find disease-linked TCR variants. The full study cohort comprised about 23 ankylosing spondylitis patients and 85 to 120 healthy donors. Samples of peripheral blood were taken, and for ankylosing spondylitis patients, synovial fluid was collected as well. What the study reported, not specific to this receptor: In peripheral blood, the disease-linked clones were found at relatively low frequencies and had a CD8+ phenotype. Blood from ankylosing spondylitis patients appeared to be characterized by a TCR beta motif composed of 7 to 9 highly homologous amino acid variants. Some motif variants had previously been reported in the synovial fluid and blood of reactive arthritis patients, which suggests shared mechanisms of disease initiation. The disease-linked clones were reported to be significantly enriched in matched synovial fluid samples from ankylosing spondylitis patients.

The sample was run on an Illumina HiSeq 2500. Quantitative 5'-RACE with molecular barcodes was used to prepare TCR beta libraries. As for how the authors treated the data: To identify disease-linked TCR variants, a new computational method was used, one built on a probabilistic model of VDJ rearrangement. TCRdb ran its own pipeline on the public reads, namely fastp trimming at Q25 and MiXCR clone calling, and kept in-frame beta chains. Each record represents a unique CDR3 protein, reported with the most common genes and DNA among its rows. The V and J calls and clone size are TCRdb's, not the authors'. For this sample there are roughly 400,000 distinct CDR3 sequences; about a fifth appear just once. The biggest ten clones account for about 15% of the sample. V sheds 9 bases and J sheds 3 bases, leaving 17 bases between their ends. Via the germline V gene (reference sequence), CDR1 is LNHDA and CDR2 SQIVND. The CDR3 has 14 amino acids, counting the end cysteine and phenylalanine. Only the CDR3 DNA is retained, 42 bases long and in frame from the first base.

Here the chain combines TRBV19 and TRBJ1-1; TRBD1 might be the D gene, on 6 matching bases. This receptor was identified in a male donor with ankylosing spondylitis. The sequenced sample was blood, either unsorted or a sorted T cell fraction (not recorded which). The DNA reads as follows: TGTGCCAGCCTATACAGGGCATGGGACACTGAAGCTTTCTTT. Translated, it reads CASLYRAWDTEAFF.